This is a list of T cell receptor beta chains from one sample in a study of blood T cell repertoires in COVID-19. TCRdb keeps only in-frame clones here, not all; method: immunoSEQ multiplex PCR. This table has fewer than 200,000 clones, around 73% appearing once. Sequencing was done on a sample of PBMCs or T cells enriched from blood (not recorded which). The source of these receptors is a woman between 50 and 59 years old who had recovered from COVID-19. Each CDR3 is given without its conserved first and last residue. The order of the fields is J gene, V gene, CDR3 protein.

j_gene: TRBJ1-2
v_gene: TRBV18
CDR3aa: ASSGDRSYGYT

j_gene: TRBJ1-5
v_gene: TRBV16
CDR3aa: ASSQNLQGRSNQPQH

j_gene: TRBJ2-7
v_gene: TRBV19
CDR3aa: ASSTGPSVSFAQY

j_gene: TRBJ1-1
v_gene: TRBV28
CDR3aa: ASSFWGGSSTEAF

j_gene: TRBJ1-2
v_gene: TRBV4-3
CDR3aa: ASSQELDNYGYT

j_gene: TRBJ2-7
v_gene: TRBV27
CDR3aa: ASSLSRPPYYEQY

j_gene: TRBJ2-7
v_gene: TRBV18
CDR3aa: ASSPAEAYEQY

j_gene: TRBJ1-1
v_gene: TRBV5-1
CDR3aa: ASSFVPGDTEAF

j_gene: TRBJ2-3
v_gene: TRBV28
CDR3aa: ALGREVADTQY

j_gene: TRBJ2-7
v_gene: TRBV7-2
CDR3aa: ASSPRRAGGGQY

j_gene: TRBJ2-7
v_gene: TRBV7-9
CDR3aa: ASLTQGAREQY

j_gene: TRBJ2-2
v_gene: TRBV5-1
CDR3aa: ASSMLASNTGELF

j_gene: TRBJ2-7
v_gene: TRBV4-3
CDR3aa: ASSRGSQGEQY

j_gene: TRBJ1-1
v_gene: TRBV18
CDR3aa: ASSPEVNTEAF

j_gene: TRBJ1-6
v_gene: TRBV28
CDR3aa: ASSLLGSRRYNSPLH

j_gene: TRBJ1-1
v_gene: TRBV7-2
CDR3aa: ASSSQGRTTEAF

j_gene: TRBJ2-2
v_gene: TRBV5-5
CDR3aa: ASSNGYGTGELF